The rows below give T cell receptor beta chains drawn from one sample of a study of blood T cell repertoires in COVID-19. The assay was immunoSEQ multiplex PCR, and TCRdb's table has in-frame clones only and misses some. The data contain fewer than 250,000 clones, around 82% of them singletons. The material sequenced was PBMCs or T cells enriched from blood (not recorded which). These receptors came from a woman aged 40 to 55 who had been exposed to COVID-19. CDR3s include the opening cysteine and the closing phenylalanine or tryptophan. D genes are given only for firm matches. Not every row has a clone size; where given, it reads once, few, many or a size class.

size	V	D	J	CDR3	DNA
NA	TRBV15	NA	TRBJ1-1	CATSRDSDTEAFF	TGTGCCACCAGCAGAGATTCGGACACTGAAGCTTTCTTT
few	TRBV18	NA	TRBJ1-4	CASSPSRHTTNEKLFF	TGTGCCAGCTCACCATCCAGGCACACAACTAATGAAAAACTGTTTTTT
NA	TRBV5-6	NA	TRBJ2-6	CASSSYSSGANVLTF	TGTGCCAGCAGCTCCTATTCCTCTGGGGCCAACGTCCTGACTTTC
NA	TRBV19	NA	TRBJ1-2	CASSRTEYGYTF	TGTGCCAGTAGCCGGACAGAATATGGCTACACCTTC
few	TRBV3-1/TRBV3-2	TRBD2	TRBJ2-2	CASSRGTSRNTGELFF	TGTGCCAGCAGCCGGGGGACTAGCAGGAACACCGGGGAGCTGTTTTTT
NA	TRBV30	NA	TRBJ1-1	CAWKGGGARTEAFF	TGTGCCTGGAAAGGGGGAGGGGCCCGGACTGAAGCTTTCTTT
NA	TRBV19	NA	TRBJ1-5	CASSIRPQGLNQPQHF	TGTGCCAGTAGTATCCGCCCCCAGGGTCTCAATCAGCCCCAGCATTTT
NA	TRBV29-1	NA	TRBJ2-2	CAGTSGWLSGELFF	TGCGCTGGAACCTCGGGGTGGCTTAGCGGGGAGCTGTTTTTT
NA	TRBV6-2/TRBV6-3	NA	TRBJ2-7	CASSSSGVAPYEQYF	NA
NA	TRBV7-3	TRBD2	TRBJ2-1	CASSLSGGAYNEQFF	TGTGCCAGCAGCCTGAGCGGGGGCGCCTACAATGAGCAGTTCTTC
NA	TRBV12-5	TRBD1	TRBJ2-5	CASGLAPGTGGRETQYF	TGTGCTAGTGGTTTGGCGCCGGGGACAGGGGGGCGGGAGACCCAGTACTTC
NA	TRBV5-1	NA	TRBJ1-1	CASSNQPQSMNTEAFF	TGCGCCAGCAGCAACCAGCCACAGAGCATGAACACTGAAGCTTTCTTT
NA	TRBV7-6	NA	TRBJ1-5	CASSLRTAPNQPQHF	TGTGCCAGCAGCCTGCGGACAGCCCCTAATCAGCCCCAGCATTTT
NA	TRBV7-9	NA	TRBJ1-2	CASSSNGELLLWGYTF	TGTGCCAGCAGCTCGAACGGAGAGCTACTCCTCTGGGGCTACACCTTC
few	TRBV19	TRBD1	TRBJ1-3	CASSIVPYRDRDRGNTIYF	TGTGCCAGTAGTATCGTTCCCTACCGGGACAGGGATCGAGGAAACACCATATATTTT
NA	TRBV12-5	TRBD2	TRBJ2-3	CASGTGGSTDTQYF	TGTGCTAGTGGCACGGGGGGTTCCACAGATACGCAGTATTTT
few	TRBV2	NA	TRBJ2-6	CASSDGRSGANVLTF	TGTGCCAGCAGTGATGGGCGCTCTGGGGCCAACGTCCTGACTTTC
NA	TRBV11-2	NA	TRBJ2-7	CASRTGFSYEQYF	TGTGCCAGCAGGACCGGGTTCTCCTACGAGCAGTACTTC
NA	TRBV5-1	TRBD2	TRBJ2-7	CASSLGSSGGAYEQYF	TGCGCCAGCAGCTTGGGTAGTAGCGGGGGGGCCTACGAGCAGTACTTC
NA	TRBV25-1	NA	TRBJ2-3	CASSGSSDTQYF	TGTGCCAGCAGTGGTTCTTCAGATACGCAGTATTTT
NA	TRBV19	NA	TRBJ1-5	CASSIVEGPQHF	TGTGCCAGTAGTATAGTAGAGGGGCCCCAGCATTTT